These 4 T cell receptor beta chains came from one sample sequenced in a study of control samples from healthy donors and cancer patients. Clones were read by immunoSEQ multiplex PCR, and TCRdb kept only the in-frame ones, dropping some. The sample holds roughly 200,000 clones, 90% to 95% seen once. Sequenced sample: blood. These TCRs come from a young man in good health.

The V and J genes are TRBV5-1 and TRBJ2-7, with D hard to call. The CDR3 runs to 11 residues. Trimming took 4 bases from V and 4 from J, leaving 6 bases between them. Germline V gene lookup returns CDR1 SGHRS and CDR2 YFSETQ. As DNA, the CDR3 is TGCGCCAGCAGCGCTAGTTACGAGCAGTACTTC. Translating it yields CASSASYEQYF.

V usage is TRBV2 and J usage is TRBJ2-3, with a possible D match to TRBD2 (6 bases). The CDR3 has 13 residues. The V end was cut by 6 bases, the J end by 5 bases, with 12 bases between. CDR1 SNHLY and CDR2 FYNNEI come from the germline V gene. CDR3 sequence (DNA): TGTGCCAGCAGCAAGGTGGGGGGAGATACGCAGTATTTT. Its translation: CASSKVGGDTQYF.

This chain joins TRBV30 and TRBJ2-3; D is unclear. The length of the CDR3 is 13 residues. Germline CDR1 GTSNPN, CDR2 SVGIG (reference sequence). Trimming pared 1 base from V and 2 bases from J, leaving 7 bases between. CDR3 amino acids: CAWSGLATDTQYF. CDR3 in DNA: TGTGCCTGGAGTGGTCTCGCCACAGATACGCAGTATTTT.

The CDR3, as DNA: TGTGCCAGCAGCGTAGCGCCAGCAAGGGAGACCCTTCTTCTAGCCAAAAACATTCAGTACTTC. Amino acids: CASSVAPARETLLLAKNIQYF. The chain links TRBV9 to TRBJ2-4; tentative D call: TRBD2 (5 bases). There are 21 residues in the CDR3. In germline, CDR1 is SGDLS, CDR2 YYNGEE. Trimming cost V 0 bases and J 0 bases, with 25 bases left between them.